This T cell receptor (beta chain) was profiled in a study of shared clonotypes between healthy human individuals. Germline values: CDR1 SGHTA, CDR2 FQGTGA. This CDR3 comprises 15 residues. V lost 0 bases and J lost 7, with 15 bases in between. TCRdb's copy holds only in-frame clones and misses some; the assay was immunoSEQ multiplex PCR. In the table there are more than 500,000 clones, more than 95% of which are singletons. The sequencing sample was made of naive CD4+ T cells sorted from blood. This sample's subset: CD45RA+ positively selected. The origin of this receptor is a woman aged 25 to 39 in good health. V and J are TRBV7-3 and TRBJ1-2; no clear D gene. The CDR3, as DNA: TGTGCCAGCAGCTTAACACTTCCCAAGGGAAGTGGCTACACCTTC. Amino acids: CASSLTLPKGSGYTF. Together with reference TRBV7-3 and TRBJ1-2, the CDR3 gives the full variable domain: GAGVSQTPSNKVTEKGKYVELRCDPISGHTALYWYRQSLGQGPEFLIYFQGTGAADDSGLPNDRFFAVRPEGSVSTLKIQRTERGDSAVYLCASSLTLPKGSGYTFGSGTRLTVV.